Reported below is one T cell receptor (beta chain). Its antigen is as yet unknown. These data originate in a study of cytomegalovirus exposure and HLA in healthy donors. Findings of the study overall: In a later analysis, specific HLA alleles were associated with approximately 16,000 TCR beta sequences at a 0.05 false discovery rate. With later analysis, a missense DCLRE1C variant became linked to TCR beta V- and J-gene trimming. Reportedly, HLA-A and HLA-B alleles of most subjects were accurately predicted from TCR beta.

This CDR3 is built from 14 residues. Germline CDR1 is SGHNT and CDR2 is YYREEE (reference sequence). V was clipped by 4 bases and J by 6 bases; unmatched bases: 8. Vbeta (60) and Jbeta (13) primers were used in the PCR. Using immunoSEQ multiplex PCR, the repertoire was profiled, and TCRdb retains in-frame clones only, with some absent. The sample carries 150,000 to 170,000 clones, approximately 72% recorded once. The chain has TRBV5-4 and TRBJ2-3; 7 nucleotides match TRBD2. The TCR sequence derives from a man aged 18 to 29 in good health and CMV-seronegative. The sample comprised PBMCs. The CDR3 DNA is TGTGCCAGCAGCATCGGACTAGAATTGGATACGCAGTATTTT. It encodes CASSIGLELDTQYF.